Each of the 27 T cell receptor beta chains below was sequenced from the same sample in a study of cytotoxic CD8 clonotypes in ibrutinib-treated CLL. Only in-frame clones appear in the TCRdb table, and some are missing; sequencing was by immunoSEQ multiplex PCR. The table includes around 300,000 clones, more than 65% detected once. Source: PBMCs, taken before ibrutinib treatment. Receptors originate from a human donor with chronic lymphocytic leukemia.

The gene calls are TRBV6-1 and TRBJ2-1; 8 bases agree with TRBD2. The trim removed 7 bases at V and 8 bases at J, leaving 10 bases unmatched. The CDR3 runs to 14 residues. Germline-derived CDR1 and CDR2 are MNHNS and SASEGT. The CDR3 DNA reads TGTGCCAGCAAATTGGAGCGGGAGCTTCATGAGCAGTTCTTC. This encodes CASKLERELHEQFF.

The CDR3 DNA reads TGCAGCGTTGTCCCCTCCGGGACAGGGGTCTATGGCTACACCTTC. It specifies CSVVPSGTGVYGYTF. The chain combines TRBV29-1 with TRBJ1-2; 10 bases map to TRBD1. The CDR3 consists of 15 residues. Trimming removed 4 bases from V and 4 bases from J; junction bases left unmatched: 9. Per the germline V gene, CDR1 is SQVTM and CDR2 is ANQGSEA.

The chain has TRBV5-1 and TRBJ2-5, with TRBD1 matching 11 bases. Gene TRBJ2-7 matches the end of the DNA better, so the J call may be wrong. From germline, CDR1 is SGHRS and CDR2 YFSETQ. The CDR3 has 15 residues. CDR3 residues: CASSRSGTGGYEQYF. The CDR3 coding sequence is TGCGCCAGCAGCCGAAGCGGGACAGGGGGCTACGAGCAGTACTTC.

J is TRBJ2-7 and V is TRBV15; D gene unclear. Germline CDR1 is LNHNV and CDR2 is YYDKDF (reference sequence). The CDR3 sequence is 13 residues long. V was cut by 5 bases and J by 2 bases, with 10 bases left in between. Written as DNA, the CDR3 is TGTGCCACCAGCCCGCGAGATCCCTACGAGCAGTACTTC. Translating gives CATSPRDPYEQYF.

The genes are TRBV9 and TRBJ1-5; D unclear. CDR1 is SGDLS and CDR2 is YYNGEE in the germline V gene. This CDR3 comprises 13 residues. Trimming cost V 4 bases and J 2 bases, with 7 bases left between them. DNA of the CDR3: TGTGCCAGCAGCAACACGGGCAATCAGCCCCAGCATTTT. This encodes CASSNTGNQPQHF.

This clone was seen only once. The genes are TRBV9 and TRBJ2-3; 8 bases are a match to TRBD2. Trimming cost V 2 bases and J 4 bases; bases outside gene matches: 15. The CDR3 is 18 residues long. Germline loops: CDR1 SGDLS, CDR2 YYNGEE. CDR3 nucleotides: TGTGCCAGCAGCGTGGGCTCGGTTGGCGGGAGGCTCGCAGATACGCAGTATTTT. Protein: CASSVGSVGGRLADTQYF.

V usage is TRBV5-6 and J usage is TRBJ1-2; TRBD1 might be the D (6 bases). The V gene's germline CDR1 is SGHDT and CDR2 YYEEEE. V lost 0 bases and J lost 13, with 16 bases in between. This CDR3 spans 13 amino acids. DNA for the CDR3: TGTGCCAGCAGCTTGGAGACAGGAGGTGAACTCACCTTC. Its protein is CASSLETGGELTF.

This chain joins TRBV28 and TRBJ2-7, with TRBD2 as a possible D gene (6 bases). Trimming left V 3 bases short and J 0 bases short, with 15 bases between. Germline V gene lookup returns CDR1 MDHEN and CDR2 SYDVKM. The length of the CDR3 is 16 residues. The CDR3 DNA reads as TGTGCCAGCAGTTTGTCCGAGGGACTGACCTCCTACGAGCAGTACTTC. It codes for CASSLSEGLTSYEQYF.

This clone came up a few times. The chain couples TRBV30 to TRBJ1-2, with D hard to call. The CDR3 spans 12 residues. V lost 0 bases and J 6 bases, leaving 8 bases between the germline ends. Germline lookup yields CDR1 GTSNPN and CDR2 SVGIG (reference sequence). CDR3 DNA: TGTGCCTGGAGTGTAACCGGGGATGGCTACACCTTC. It codes for CAWSVTGDGYTF.

V and J are TRBV27 and TRBJ2-4; 12 bases line up with TRBD2. CDR3 length: 16 amino acids. Unmatched junction bases numbered 9, after V lost 6 bases and J lost 6 bases. Germline CDR1 reads MNHEY; CDR2 reads SMNVEV (reference sequence). The CDR3, as DNA: TGTGCCAGCAGCACCCAACTAGCGGGAGGACCAAACATTCAGTACTTC. Translated: CASSTQLAGGPNIQYF.

The V and J genes are TRBV18 and TRBJ2-3; 7 bases are a match to TRBD2. J gave up 0 bases and V 4 bases, and 4 bases lay outside the gene matches. This CDR3 is built from 15 residues. Germline assignment: CDR1 KGHSH and CDR2 LQKENI. The CDR3, as DNA: TGTGCCAGCTCACGTACTAGCGCAAGCACAGATACGCAGTATTTT. Amino acids: CASSRTSASTDTQYF.

The chain links TRBV7-9 to TRBJ2-1; possible D gene TRBD2, 5 bases. Per the germline V gene, CDR1 is SEHNR and CDR2 is FQNEAQ (reference sequence). With 4 bases removed from V and 8 bases from J, the gap between germline ends came to 21 bases. The CDR3 sequence is 16 residues long. DNA of the CDR3: TGTGCCAGCAGCTCCGTGTTAGCGATGGGAGACTATGAGCAGTTCTTC. Translating it yields CASSSVLAMGDYEQFF.

The chain joins TRBV7-9 to TRBJ2-1; tentatively, D is TRBD1 or TRBD2 (5 bases each). CDR1 is SEHNR, CDR2 FQNEAQ, per germline (reference sequence). V lost 5 bases and J 5 bases, leaving 13 bases between the germline ends. This CDR3 is built from 14 residues. The CDR3 here is CASSQRDRHNEQFF. CDR3 in DNA: TGTGCCAGCAGCCAGAGGGACCGCCACAATGAGCAGTTCTTC.

About this clone itself: A clone one base away is much larger, so this may be a read error. V usage is TRBV5-1 and J usage is TRBJ1-1; D gene ambiguous. V was pared by 1 base and J by 1 base, with 5 bases between. This CDR3 comprises 13 residues. The germline CDR1 and CDR2 sequences are SGHRS and YFSETQ. The CDR3 nucleotides are TGCGCCAGCAGCTTGAAAGGGAACACTGAAGCTTTCTTT. Its translation: CASSLKGNTEAFF.

The genes are TRBV28 and TRBJ1-5; D gene ambiguous. The V gene lost 5 bases and the J gene lost 4 bases, with 6 bases spanning the gap. CDR1 is MDHEN, CDR2 SYDVKM, per germline. The CDR3 sequence is 12 residues long. The CDR3 protein is CASSQLNQPQHF. The CDR3 bases are TGTGCCAGCAGTCAGTTAAATCAGCCCCAGCATTTT.

The rearrangement joins TRBV11-2 to TRBJ2-3; 14 bases fit TRBD2. The CDR3 contains 19 residues. Germline assignment: CDR1 SGHAT and CDR2 FQNNGV. Trimming cost V 0 bases and J 3 bases; bases outside gene matches: 8. The CDR3 DNA is TGTGCCAGCAGCTTAGATATCGGGACTAGCGGGAGTGGTACAGATACGCAGTATTTT. Protein sequence: CASSLDIGTSGSGTDTQYF.

The chain combines TRBV19 with TRBJ2-2; D tentatively reads TRBD1 or TRBD2 (6 bases each). Trimming took 1 base from V and 4 from J, leaving 13 bases between them. The CDR3 totals 16 residues. Germline values: CDR1 LNHDA, CDR2 SQIVND (reference sequence). CDR3 nucleotide sequence: TGTGCCAGTAGTATAGGGGGGGCTGTCGTCACCGGGGAGCTGTTTTTT. Encoded protein: CASSIGGAVVTGELFF.

The chain has TRBV9 and TRBJ1-1; D is undetermined. Between the trimmed V and J ends, which lost 0 bases and 0 bases, there was a span of 18 bases. The CDR3 is 18 amino acids. Looked up from germline, CDR1 is SGDLS and CDR2 is YYNGEE. The CDR3 protein is CASSVDTAGQHLNTEAFF. The DNA for the CDR3 is TGTGCCAGCAGCGTAGATACTGCCGGGCAGCATTTGAACACTGAAGCTTTCTTT.

The rearrangement links TRBV18 to TRBJ1-5, with D perhaps matching TRBD1 (5 bases). V was shortened by 3 bases and J by 4 bases, with 13 bases between the two germline ends. Germline loops: CDR1 KGHSH, CDR2 LQKENI. This CDR3 has 15 residues. CDR3 amino acids: CASSPTGLNNQPQHF. The CDR3 DNA is TGTGCCAGCTCACCTACGGGACTGAATAATCAGCCCCAGCATTTT.

This rearrangement joins TRBV19 to TRBJ2-7, with 9 bases lining up with TRBD2. CDR1 is LNHDA, CDR2 SQIVND, per germline (reference sequence). The CDR3 consists of 14 residues. V was clipped by 8 bases and J by 2 bases; unmatched bases: 7. CDR3 loop: CASSAGGGPYEQYF. The CDR3 DNA reads TGTGCCAGTTCTGCGGGAGGGGGCCCCTACGAGCAGTACTTC.

The V gene is TRBV5-6, the J gene TRBJ2-7, with 12 bases matching TRBD1. CDR3 length: 15 amino acids. CDR1 is SGHDT and CDR2 is YYEEEE in the germline V gene. With 4 bases clipped from V and 4 bases from J, the junction kept 6 bases outside the gene matches. CDR3 protein: CASSLRDRGLYEQYF. The CDR3 nucleotides are TGTGCCAGCAGCCTCCGGGACAGGGGGCTGTACGAGCAGTACTTC.

This clone appeared once. The CDR3 protein is CASSAGPAYEQYF. The CDR3 region has the DNA TGTGCCAGCAGCGCAGGTCCCGCCTACGAGCAGTACTTC. This sequence joins TRBV28 and TRBJ2-7; D is unclear. Trimming stripped 6 bases from V and 2 bases from J, with 11 bases between. The CDR3 has 13 amino acids. Germline lookup yields CDR1 MDHEN and CDR2 SYDVKM.

This chain's CDR3 is CASRIQGGLYAEQFF. In nucleotides, the CDR3 is TGTGCCAGCAGAATTCAAGGGGGACTTTACGCTGAGCAGTTCTTC. The rearrangement uses TRBV28 and TRBJ2-1, with D perhaps assigned TRBD1 or TRBD2 (6 bases each). From germline, CDR1 is MDHEN and CDR2 SYDVKM. CDR3 length: 15 residues. V was pared by 6 bases and J by 9 bases, with 21 bases between. Looking up the rest from reference TRBV28 and TRBJ2-1 gives the full variable domain: DVKVTQSSRYLVKRTGEKVFLECVQDMDHENMFWYRQDPGLGLRLIYFSYDVKMKEKGDIPEGYSVSREKKERFSLILESASTNQTSMYLCASRIQGGLYAEQFFGPGTRLTVL.

The V gene is TRBV28, the J gene TRBJ2-5; tentative D call: TRBD1 (6 bases). CDR1 is MDHEN and CDR2 is SYDVKM in the germline V gene. This CDR3 comprises 11 residues. The V end lost 7 bases, the J end lost 5 bases, and 8 bases lay between the germline ends. CDR3 residues: CASTGVETQYF. CDR3 DNA: TGTGCCAGCACAGGGGTTGAGACCCAGTACTTC.

This clone was seen just once. This chain links TRBV11-2 with TRBJ1-3; TRBD1 might be the D (6 bases). Trimming cost V 4 bases and J 0 bases, with 22 bases left between them. Germline CDR1 reads SGHAT; CDR2 reads FQNNGV. The CDR3 has 19 residues. The CDR3: CASSSEAGTLFISGNTIYF. In DNA, the CDR3 is TGTGCCAGCAGCTCCGAAGCCGGGACACTTTTTATCTCTGGAAACACCATATATTTT.

The chain uses TRBV2 and TRBJ2-2, with D maybe TRBD2 (5 bases). Looked up from germline, CDR1 is SNHLY and CDR2 is FYNNEI. CDR3 length: 12 amino acids. Trimming shortened V by 7 bases and J by 3 bases, and 6 bases separated the two germline ends. The CDR3 protein is CASKEDTGELFF. CDR3 bases: TGTGCCAGCAAGGAGGACACCGGGGAGCTGTTTTTT.

The V call is TRBV6-6, the J call TRBJ1-2, with TRBD1 identical over 9 bases. The CDR3 is 12 residues long. After removal of 4 bases from V and 7 bases from J, the junction contained 1 base not matched to a gene. Per the germline V gene, CDR1 is MNHNY and CDR2 is SVGAGI (reference sequence). CDR3 in DNA: TGTGCCAGCAGTTTGGGACAGGGTGGCTACACCTTC. Its translation is CASSLGQGGYTF.